Listed below are T cell receptor beta chains from one sample, sequenced in a study of blood T cell repertoires in COVID-19. TCRdb's table, derived via immunoSEQ multiplex PCR, lists solely in-frame clones and lacks some. The data show fewer than 150,000 clones, roughly 80% seen once. Material: peripheral blood. All receptors derive from a man aged 70-80 years with acute or convalescent COVID-19. CDR3s include the opening cysteine and the closing phenylalanine or tryptophan. The D gene is left open where the match is weak. Expanded clones are given a class, and other clones once, few, many or no size at all.

j_gene | abundance | d_gene | v_gene | CDR3aa | CDR3nt
TRBJ2-1 | NA | NA | TRBV5-4 | CASSTKGAGGLGEQFF | TGTGCCAGCAGTACCAAGGGGGCCGGGGGCTTGGGTGAGCAGTTCTTC
TRBJ2-3 | NA | TRBD2 | TRBV11-2 | CASSHRYGTNTDTQYF | TGTGCCAGCAGCCATCGTTACGGGACTAACACAGATACGCAGTATTTT
TRBJ2-1 | NA | NA | TRBV11-3 | CASSLGTSQYNEQFF | TGTGCCAGCAGCTTAGGTACCTCCCAGTACAATGAGCAGTTCTTC
TRBJ1-3 | NA | NA | TRBV5-6 | CASSLLDRDGNTIYF | TGTGCCAGCAGCCTATTGGACAGAGACGGAAACACCATATATTTT
TRBJ2-2 | NA | TRBD1 | TRBV5-8 | CASSFVGQATGLGELFF | TGTGCCAGCAGTTTTGTTGGACAGGCCACGGGGTTGGGGGAGCTGTTTTTT
TRBJ2-5 | NA | TRBD2 | TRBV7-9 | CASSLDGLAGGETQYF | TGTGCCAGCAGCTTAGATGGACTAGCGGGAGGAGAGACCCAGTACTTC
TRBJ2-2 | NA | NA | TRBV30 | CAWTRWSTGELFF | TGTGCCTGGACCCGGTGGAGTACCGGGGAGCTGTTTTTT
TRBJ2-7 | NA | TRBD2 | TRBV9 | CASSPGGSGGYSYEQYF | TGTGCCAGCAGCCCCGGTGGAAGCGGGGGTTACTCCTACGAGCAGTACTTC
TRBJ1-2 | NA | TRBD1 | TRBV18 | CASSPSGGGYGYTF | TGTGCCAGCTCACCGTCAGGGGGAGGCTATGGCTACACCTTC
TRBJ1-1 | NA | TRBD1 | TRBV24-1 | CATSDLVTGGDTEAFF | TGTGCCACCAGTGATTTGGTGACAGGGGGGGACACTGAAGCTTTCTTT
TRBJ2-1 | NA | NA | TRBV7-6 | CASSLEPRIYNEQFF | TGTGCCAGCAGCTTAGAACCGCGGATCTACAATGAGCAGTTCTTC
TRBJ1-1 | NA | NA | TRBV11-2 | CASSLTGRTEAFF | TGTGCCAGCAGCCTAACAGGGCGGACTGAAGCTTTCTTT
TRBJ2-1 | NA | NA | TRBV11-3 | CASSLVGNEQFF | TGTGCCAGCAGCTTAGTCGGGAATGAGCAGTTCTTC
TRBJ2-7 | NA | TRBD2 | TRBV20-1 | CSASFASGPYEQYF | TGCAGTGCTAGTTTTGCTAGCGGCCCCTACGAGCAGTACTTC
TRBJ1-2 | NA | TRBD1 | TRBV6-6 | CASSYPGTDLLGYTF | TGTGCCAGCAGTTACCCCGGGACAGACCTTCTGGGCTACACCTTC
TRBJ2-1 | NA | NA | TRBV5-1 | CASSLAPSSSYNEQFF | TGCGCCAGCAGCTTGGCCCCTTCTAGCTCCTACAATGAGCAGTTCTTC
TRBJ1-1 | NA | NA | TRBV9 | CASSVDPRVDAEAFF | TGTGCCAGCAGCGTAGATCCCAGGGTTGATGCTGAAGCTTTCTTT
TRBJ1-4 | few | TRBD1 | TRBV6-5 | CASSYSDRVSEKLFF | TGTGCCAGCAGTTACTCGGACAGGGTTAGTGAAAAACTGTTTTTT
TRBJ1-4 | NA | NA | TRBV5-5 | CASSLFGTDEKLFF | TGTGCCAGCAGCTTGTTTGGGACTGATGAAAAACTGTTTTTT
TRBJ1-2 | NA | TRBD1 | TRBV6-4 | CASSDSDRGGMFGGYTF | TGTGCCAGCAGTGACTCGGACAGGGGCGGGATGTTTGGAGGCTACACCTTC
TRBJ1-6 | NA | NA | TRBV21-1 | CASSKGGVGANSPLHF | TGTGCCAGCAGCAAAGGTGGTGTAGGAGCAAATTCACCCCTCCACTTT
TRBJ1-1 | NA | NA | TRBV6-5 | CASSQGNTEAFF | TGTGCCAGCAGCCAGGGGAACACTGAAGCTTTCTTT
TRBJ2-5 | once | TRBD1 | TRBV7-3 | CASSQDRGQTQYF | TGTGCCAGCAGCCAGGACAGGGGACAGACCCAGTACTTC
TRBJ1-5 | NA | NA | TRBV2 | CASSASISNQPQHF | TGTGCCAGCAGTGCTAGTATCAGCAATCAGCCCCAGCATTTT
TRBJ2-2 | NA | NA | TRBV18 | CASSPPAQLITGELFF | TGTGCCAGCTCACCACCAGCACAGTTAATCACCGGGGAGCTGTTTTTT
TRBJ2-2 | NA | NA | TRBV12-3/TRBV12-4 | CASIFGFAGELFF | TGTGCCAGCATCTTCGGTTTCGCCGGGGAGCTGTTTTTT
TRBJ1-1 | NA | NA | TRBV30 | CAWSIQRNTEAFF | TGTGCCTGGAGTATTCAGCGGAACACTGAAGCTTTCTTT